This entry is about one T cell receptor (beta chain). It has no known antigen specificity. No per-base quality is available; no much larger clone lies one base away. The immunoSEQ Assay, a bias-controlled multiplex PCR, was used to amplify TCRbeta CDR3 regions from genomic DNA. The paper's processing steps were these. Nucleated cell counts per sample were estimated from amplification of reference gene primers within the assay. Sequence reads were collapsed and filtered to measure the absolute abundance of every unique TCRbeta CDR3 rearrangement. For each sample, productive Simpson clonality was calculated by taking the square root of Simpson's diversity index across productive rearrangements. TCRdb took this table from immuneACCESS and kept in-frame rearrangements with V and J called. Such tables lack part of the clones; where checked against another copy, unresolved V genes explain under half of the gap, and the rest is unexplained. V and J calls plus clone size are reproduced from that table; the DNA served to infer D and trimming. For this sample the table gives 310,000 or so clones, of which about 82% were detected only once. Of the sample, about 1.7% falls within the top ten clones.

Collaborating institutions collected whole blood in K2EDTA tubes following their own protocols. Collaborator samples were shipped for TCRbeta analysis as frozen whole blood, isolated PBMCs, or DNA extracted from either sample type. As encoded in the germline V gene, CDR1 is SGHTA while CDR2 is FQGNSA. Trimming takes 5 bases from V and 6 bases from J, and the germline ends sit 13 bases apart. From the cysteine up to the phenylalanine, the CDR3 has a length of 14 residues. Kept here is only the CDR3 DNA, which spans 42 bases and is read in frame from base 1. The data were obtained in a study of blood T cell repertoires in COVID-19 (TCRdb year 2020). Background on the whole study: Collaborator samples came from the United States, Italy and Spain and covered acute and convalescent phases of COVID-19. The prospective study material was composed of cDNA or gDNA derived from T cells, B-cell-depleted T cells, or PBMCs. Deeply sampled blood TCRbeta repertoires from subjects exposed to, actively infected with, or recovered from COVID-19 were included in the dataset. The repertoires were released in a freely available public database meant as a resource for research on the immune response to SARS-CoV-2. The samples were drawn from two sources: the first 160 participants of the ongoing ImmuneRACE study, and 950 to 1,500 subjects contributed by 6 global collaborators. The sample metadata nearly always contained a de-identified subject ID, COVID-19 status, age in years and sex. Where available, HLA class I and class II types were obtained from metadata supplied by the sample provider rather than from assay-based typing.

What the study reported, not specific to this receptor: How much clinical and demographic metadata was included differed by source and by participant, and the metadata was provided uncurated.

The rearrangement combines TRBV7-2 with TRBJ2-2, with no confident D gene call. This sequence was found in a woman aged 45 to 65 with acute or convalescent COVID-19. Sample: peripheral blood. The DNA sequence reads TGTGCCAGCAGCCTTTTAACTCGCTCCGGGGAGCTGTTTTTT. Translated, this gives CASSLLTRSGELFF.